This TCR beta chain came from a study of T cell repertoires in cytomegalovirus infection (dated by TCRdb to the late 2010s). Concerning the study at large: Recently identified HLA-C-restricted CMV epitopes, whose presentation resists viral immunomodulation, were targeted by peptide stimulations together with well-studied HLA-B-restricted epitopes. The HLA type of each donor mattered for the analysis, because public TCR beta signatures pointed to carriage of CMV infection along with the matching HLA type. Points the paper makes about the study in general: The ex vivo response was dominated by HLA-C-restricted CMV-specific TCR beta clonotypes, which also provided the single most frequent clonotype in two of eight donors. Carriers of CMV infection plus the relevant HLA type were discriminated by the cumulative frequency of public TCR beta family members in the study cohort and in an independent roughly 370-donor cohort.

The sample's treatment or condition label, decoded: in vitro stimulation with specific CMV peptide epitopes to enrich CMV-specific T cells. In the case of this clonotype: Its antigen remains unidentified. No base-level quality is on record; no much larger clone is a single base apart.

CDR1 and CDR2 are drawn from the germline V gene: SGHVS, FNYEAQ. Its CDR3 holds 14 amino acids, cysteine through phenylalanine. Only the CDR3 part of the read is kept: 42 bases, read in frame from the first base. V is shortened by 1 base, J by 4 bases, and the region joining them spans 10 bases. These reads were obtained on an Illumina HiSeq 1500. The public reads were reprocessed in TCRdb via fastp at Q25 and MiXCR, keeping in-frame beta chains. Each CDR3 protein gets just one entry, which takes the most common genes and DNA from the rows behind it. For this sample there are more than 250,000 distinct CDR3 sequences; 20% to 25% appear just once. Of the sample, 13% is held by the ten largest clones.

The sample in question was cultured PBMCs, obtained from culture after CMV antigen stimulation. This clonotype was obtained from a human donor in good health (CMV status not recorded). Some clones in this sample may be carry-over from other donors' samples. The sequence is built from TRBV7-6 and TRBJ2-5; the D region possibly corresponds to TRBD1 (5 bases align). DNA sequence: TGTGCCAGCAGCTTAGGTATAAGGGGAGAGACCCAGTACTTC. This is translated as CASSLGIRGETQYF.